These 16 T cell receptor beta chains share one sample of origin, sequenced in a study of immune evolution from preneoplasia to lung adenocarcinoma. The data were produced by immunoSEQ multiplex PCR, yet TCRdb's version contains in-frame clones alone and is incomplete. Here the sample spans under 8,000 clones, about 79% being singletons. What was sequenced was FFPE minimally invasive lung adenocarcinoma tissue. All receptors come from a person between 60 and 79 years old with lung adenocarcinoma.

This chain connects TRBV5-1 to TRBJ2-5; D is uncertain. Trimming shortened V by 0 bases and J by 2 bases, and 11 bases separated the two germline ends. Germline-derived CDR1 and CDR2 are SGHRS and YFSETQ. The CDR3 extends over 15 amino acids. Here the CDR3 DNA reads TGCGCCAGCAGCTTGGTAGTGTCCGTACAAGAGACCCAGTACTTC. This codes for CASSLVVSVQETQYF.

V is TRBV5-4 and J is TRBJ2-5; 10 nucleotides agree with TRBD1. Germline trimming cut 4 bases from V and 5 bases from J; bases unmatched to any gene: 5. CDR1 and CDR2 (germline): SGHNT, YYREEE (reference sequence). The CDR3 loop spans 14 amino acids. This CDR3 is CASSRTGGSETQYF. The DNA of the CDR3 is TGTGCCAGCAGCCGGACAGGGGGATCGGAGACCCAGTACTTC.

The chain carries TRBV5-1 and TRBJ2-1, with 7 bases that match TRBD2. The germline V gene has CDR1 SGHRS and CDR2 YFSETQ. V gave up 0 bases and J gave up 3 bases; unmatched junction bases: 6. The CDR3 runs to 16 residues. CDR3 DNA sequence: TGCGCCAGCAGCTTGGCCGGGGGGATGGGCTACAATGAGCAGTTCTTC. This gives the protein CASSLAGGMGYNEQFF.

CDR3 protein: CASSLGGLANYNEQFF. The CDR3 bases are TGTGCCAGCAGCTTAGGCGGACTAGCTAACTACAATGAGCAGTTCTTC. The chain uses TRBV11-3 and TRBJ2-1, with 8 bases fitting TRBD2. The CDR3 is 16 amino acids. The germline CDR1 and CDR2 sequences are SGHNT and YENEEA. With 1 base clipped from V and 3 bases from J, the junction kept 5 bases outside the gene matches.

V gene TRBV5-5 combines with J gene TRBJ2-7; 8 bases are shared with TRBD1. Trimming cost V 3 bases and J 3 bases; bases outside gene matches: 5. The CDR3 extends over 14 amino acids. Germline V gene lookup returns CDR1 SGHKS and CDR2 YYEKEE (reference sequence). CDR3: CASSWLTGGYEQYF. In DNA form, the CDR3 reads TGTGCCAGCAGCTGGCTTACAGGGGGCTACGAGCAGTACTTC.

This chain uses TRBV7-2 with TRBJ1-1; 8 nucleotides align to TRBD1. Germline V gene lookup returns CDR1 SGHTA and CDR2 FQGNSA. V lost 5 bases, J lost 4 bases, and 9 bases stayed unmatched. The CDR3 runs to 15 residues. CDR3 loop: CASSIDRGLGTEAFF. The CDR3 DNA follows: TGTGCCAGCAGCATAGACAGGGGATTGGGCACTGAAGCTTTCTTT.

This clone was counted a few times. V and J are TRBV5-1 and TRBJ2-3, with D perhaps matching TRBD2 (5 bases). The CDR3 has 17 residues. CDR1 and CDR2 (germline): SGHRS, YFSETQ. The V and J ends lost 6 bases and 2 bases respectively, with 22 bases between them. The CDR3 here is CASTEDAPEAPTDTQYF. The DNA of the CDR3 is TGCGCCAGCACCGAGGACGCCCCGGAGGCCCCCACAGATACGCAGTATTTT.

This chain connects TRBV6-6 to TRBJ1-5; a possible D gene is TRBD1 (6 bases). Trimming took off 7 bases at V and 4 bases at J, with 17 bases between the two ends. CDR1 is MNHNY, CDR2 SVGAGI, per germline (reference sequence). This CDR3 region has 15 residues. This CDR3 reads CASNQPQGGNQPQHF. The CDR3, as DNA: TGTGCCAGCAACCAACCACAGGGAGGGAATCAGCCCCAGCATTTT.

In this sample, this clone turned up once. The V gene is TRBV29-1, the J gene TRBJ2-7; 9 bases are a match to TRBD1. The germline CDR1 and CDR2 sequences are SQVTM and ANQGSEA. V was clipped by 5 bases and J by 12 bases; unmatched bases: 8. The CDR3 runs to 11 residues. The chain's CDR3 is CSVQSGTGLYF. The CDR3 DNA sequence: TGCAGCGTTCAAAGTGGGACAGGGCTGTACTTC.

The V gene is TRBV28, the J gene TRBJ2-5; TRBD2 agrees at 7 bases. The CDR3 is 15 amino acids. Germline trimming cut 6 bases from V and 1 base from J; bases unmatched to any gene: 8. Per the germline V gene, CDR1 is MDHEN and CDR2 is SYDVKM. The CDR3 nucleotides are TGTGCCAGCAGGTTGTGGGGAGGGGTCCAAGAGACCCAGTACTTC. It yields the protein CASRLWGGVQETQYF. Drawing the rest from reference TRBV28 and TRBJ2-5, the complete variable domain is DVKVTQSSRYLVKRTGEKVFLECVQDMDHENMFWYRQDPGLGLRLIYFSYDVKMKEKGDIPEGYSVSREKKERFSLILESASTNQTSMYLCASRLWGGVQETQYFGPGTRLLVL.

The CDR3 here is CASSYGGDSNQPQHF. The CDR3 DNA reads TGTGCCAGCAGTTACGGGGGGGATAGCAATCAGCCCCAGCATTTT. V and J are TRBV6-6 and TRBJ1-5; weak D call: TRBD1 (5 bases). V gave up 2 bases and J gave up 0 bases, with 8 bases separating them. CDR3 length: 15 amino acids. Per germline, CDR1 MNHNY and CDR2 SVGAGI (reference sequence).

This CDR3 reads CASSYLGVADYNEQFF. The CDR3 DNA sequence: TGTGCCAGCAGTTATCTCGGGGTAGCTGACTACAATGAGCAGTTCTTC. The genes are TRBV27 and TRBJ2-1; weak D call: TRBD2 (5 bases). With 4 bases removed from V and 3 bases from J, the gap between germline ends came to 16 bases. This CDR3 spans 16 amino acids. Germline V gene data show CDR1 as MNHEY and CDR2 as SMNVEV (reference sequence).

CDR3 sequence (DNA): TGCGCCAGCAAAGTCAGACTAGCGGGGCTCTTGGAGACCCAGTACTTC. As protein: CASKVRLAGLLETQYF. The rearrangement links TRBV10-1 to TRBJ2-5; 11 nucleotides line up with TRBD2. V lost 7 bases to trimming and J lost 5 bases; unmatched junction nucleotides: 12. The CDR3 has 16 residues. Germline V gene sequence: CDR1 WNHNN, CDR2 SYGVQD (reference sequence).

This sequence joins TRBV19 and TRBJ2-6; D might be TRBD1 or TRBD2, each matching 5 bases. Germline lookup yields CDR1 LNHDA and CDR2 SQIVND (reference sequence). The CDR3 covers 18 residues. V was shortened by 9 bases and J by 0 bases, with 21 bases between the two germline ends. CDR3 loop: CASRRQGVGFSGANVLTF. Written as DNA, the CDR3 is TGTGCCAGCCGGAGGCAAGGGGTGGGATTCTCTGGGGCCAACGTCCTGACTTTC.

The chain has TRBV7-9 and TRBJ2-7; D remains unclear. CDR1 is SEHNR and CDR2 is FQNEAQ in the germline V gene (reference sequence). Trimming shortened V by 0 bases and J by 7 bases, and 16 bases separated the two germline ends. The CDR3 has 15 residues. CDR3 nucleotides: TGTGCCAGCAGCTTAGCCGGCGACTCGTTATGGGAGCAGTACTTC. Protein product: CASSLAGDSLWEQYF.

V gene TRBV7-9 combines with J gene TRBJ2-2, with TRBD2 as a possible D gene (5 bases). The CDR3 totals 14 residues. V lost 4 bases and J lost 1, with 7 bases in between. CDR1 is SEHNR and CDR2 is FQNEAQ in the germline V gene (reference sequence). The CDR3 is CASSSGLNTGELFF. CDR3 bases: TGTGCCAGCAGCTCCGGACTGAACACCGGGGAGCTGTTTTTT.